Shown below are 9 T cell receptor beta chains from a single sample sequenced in a study of vaccination effects on CD4 cells after COVID-19. The protocol was immunoSEQ multiplex PCR, while the TCRdb copy is restricted to in-frame clones and leaves out a portion. The sample shows approximately 47,000 clones, about 70% of them seen only once. The antigens for these receptors are not known. Following culture for under 12 days, CD4+ T cells were isolated. The sequences come from CD4+ T cells from PBMCs cultured without peptide, collected before COVID-19 vaccination. Source of these receptors: a human donor who had a prior SARS-CoV-2 infection.

The chain uses TRBV19 and TRBJ2-4; the D gene is possibly TRBD1 (5 bases). This CDR3 has 14 amino acids. Germline V gene sequence: CDR1 LNHDA, CDR2 SQIVND (reference sequence). Trimming removed 5 bases at V and 9 bases at J, with 17 bases between. The CDR3, as DNA: TGTGCCAGTAGTGGACACCTGAGGTTCGGCATTCAGTACTTC. This codes for CASSGHLRFGIQYF.

The chain carries TRBV6-5 and TRBJ1-1; 10 positions match TRBD1. Germline trimming cut 7 bases from V and 3 bases from J; bases unmatched to any gene: 5. The CDR3 spans 14 residues. Germline lookup yields CDR1 MNHEY and CDR2 SVGAGI. The chain's CDR3 is CASNPGQGYTEAFF. The CDR3 coding sequence is TGTGCCAGCAACCCGGGACAGGGGTACACTGAAGCTTTCTTT.

The chain employs TRBV27 and TRBJ2-3; D ambiguous. The CDR3 sequence is 13 residues long. The germline V and J ends were trimmed by 5 bases and 1 base, with 7 bases remaining between them. CDR1 and CDR2 from the germline V gene are MNHEY and SMNVEV (reference sequence). The CDR3, as DNA: TGTGCCAGCAGTCTTCTAGGCACAGATACGCAGTATTTT. This encodes CASSLLGTDTQYF.

This clone occurred once. V and J are TRBV2 and TRBJ1-6, with 9 bases aligning to TRBD1. The J segment lost 8 bases and the V segment lost 6 bases, leaving 8 bases of the junction unmatched. From germline, CDR1 is SNHLY and CDR2 FYNNEI. The CDR3 sequence is 15 residues long. This CDR3 is CASRKQGAMDSPLHF. As DNA, the CDR3 is TGTGCCAGCAGAAAACAGGGGGCAATGGATTCACCCCTCCACTTT. The variable domain in full, completed from reference TRBV2 and TRBJ1-6, reads EPEVTQTPSHQVTQMGQEVILRCVPISNHLYFYWYRQILGQKVEFLVSFYNNEISEKSEIFDDQFSVERPDGSNFTLKIRSTKLEDSAMYFCASRKQGAMDSPLHFGNGTRLTVT.

CDR3 in amino acids: CASKPRGTGGRGYTF. Here the CDR3 DNA reads TGTGCCAGCAAACCTAGGGGGACAGGGGGCCGTGGCTACACCTTC. The chain has TRBV6-5 and TRBJ1-2; TRBD1 agrees at 12 bases. CDR3 size: 15 residues. Germline V CDR1 and CDR2: MNHEY, SVGAGI. With 7 bases clipped from V and 7 bases from J, the junction kept 10 bases outside the gene matches.

This clone occurred once. The chain joins TRBV6-5 to TRBJ2-1; D may match TRBD1 or TRBD2 (5 bases each). The CDR3 is 13 amino acids. Germline V CDR1 and CDR2: MNHEY, SVGAGI. Trimming left V 8 bases short and J 9 bases short, with 17 bases between. This CDR3 reads CASRFHGGTEQFF. The CDR3 DNA sequence: TGTGCCAGCCGCTTCCATGGGGGTACTGAGCAGTTCTTC.

The rearrangement uses TRBV18 and TRBJ2-5, with D unresolved. Trimming took off 3 bases at V and 5 bases at J, with 10 bases between the two ends. The V gene's germline CDR1 is KGHSH and CDR2 LQKENI. This CDR3 spans 13 amino acids. CDR3 in amino acids: CASSPLRSETQYF. The CDR3 DNA sequence: TGTGCCAGCTCACCCTTAAGATCCGAGACCCAGTACTTC.

V is TRBV11-3 and J is TRBJ2-7, with a possible D match to TRBD1 (6 bases). With 5 bases removed from V and 2 bases from J, the gap between germline ends came to 13 bases. The CDR3 has 14 residues. Looked up from germline, CDR1 is SGHNT and CDR2 is YENEEA. CDR3 sequence: CASSPGHLPYEQYF. The CDR3 bases are TGTGCCAGCAGCCCGGGACATCTTCCCTACGAGCAGTACTTC.

The chain combines TRBV5-8 with TRBJ1-1; D is possibly TRBD1 (6 bases). The CDR3 is 13 residues long. Germline V CDR1 and CDR2: SGHTS, YDEGEE. The germline V and J ends were trimmed by 5 bases and 0 bases, with 8 bases remaining between them. CDR3 amino acids: CASRTGMNTEAFF. In DNA, the CDR3 is TGTGCCAGCAGAACAGGGATGAACACTGAAGCTTTCTTT.